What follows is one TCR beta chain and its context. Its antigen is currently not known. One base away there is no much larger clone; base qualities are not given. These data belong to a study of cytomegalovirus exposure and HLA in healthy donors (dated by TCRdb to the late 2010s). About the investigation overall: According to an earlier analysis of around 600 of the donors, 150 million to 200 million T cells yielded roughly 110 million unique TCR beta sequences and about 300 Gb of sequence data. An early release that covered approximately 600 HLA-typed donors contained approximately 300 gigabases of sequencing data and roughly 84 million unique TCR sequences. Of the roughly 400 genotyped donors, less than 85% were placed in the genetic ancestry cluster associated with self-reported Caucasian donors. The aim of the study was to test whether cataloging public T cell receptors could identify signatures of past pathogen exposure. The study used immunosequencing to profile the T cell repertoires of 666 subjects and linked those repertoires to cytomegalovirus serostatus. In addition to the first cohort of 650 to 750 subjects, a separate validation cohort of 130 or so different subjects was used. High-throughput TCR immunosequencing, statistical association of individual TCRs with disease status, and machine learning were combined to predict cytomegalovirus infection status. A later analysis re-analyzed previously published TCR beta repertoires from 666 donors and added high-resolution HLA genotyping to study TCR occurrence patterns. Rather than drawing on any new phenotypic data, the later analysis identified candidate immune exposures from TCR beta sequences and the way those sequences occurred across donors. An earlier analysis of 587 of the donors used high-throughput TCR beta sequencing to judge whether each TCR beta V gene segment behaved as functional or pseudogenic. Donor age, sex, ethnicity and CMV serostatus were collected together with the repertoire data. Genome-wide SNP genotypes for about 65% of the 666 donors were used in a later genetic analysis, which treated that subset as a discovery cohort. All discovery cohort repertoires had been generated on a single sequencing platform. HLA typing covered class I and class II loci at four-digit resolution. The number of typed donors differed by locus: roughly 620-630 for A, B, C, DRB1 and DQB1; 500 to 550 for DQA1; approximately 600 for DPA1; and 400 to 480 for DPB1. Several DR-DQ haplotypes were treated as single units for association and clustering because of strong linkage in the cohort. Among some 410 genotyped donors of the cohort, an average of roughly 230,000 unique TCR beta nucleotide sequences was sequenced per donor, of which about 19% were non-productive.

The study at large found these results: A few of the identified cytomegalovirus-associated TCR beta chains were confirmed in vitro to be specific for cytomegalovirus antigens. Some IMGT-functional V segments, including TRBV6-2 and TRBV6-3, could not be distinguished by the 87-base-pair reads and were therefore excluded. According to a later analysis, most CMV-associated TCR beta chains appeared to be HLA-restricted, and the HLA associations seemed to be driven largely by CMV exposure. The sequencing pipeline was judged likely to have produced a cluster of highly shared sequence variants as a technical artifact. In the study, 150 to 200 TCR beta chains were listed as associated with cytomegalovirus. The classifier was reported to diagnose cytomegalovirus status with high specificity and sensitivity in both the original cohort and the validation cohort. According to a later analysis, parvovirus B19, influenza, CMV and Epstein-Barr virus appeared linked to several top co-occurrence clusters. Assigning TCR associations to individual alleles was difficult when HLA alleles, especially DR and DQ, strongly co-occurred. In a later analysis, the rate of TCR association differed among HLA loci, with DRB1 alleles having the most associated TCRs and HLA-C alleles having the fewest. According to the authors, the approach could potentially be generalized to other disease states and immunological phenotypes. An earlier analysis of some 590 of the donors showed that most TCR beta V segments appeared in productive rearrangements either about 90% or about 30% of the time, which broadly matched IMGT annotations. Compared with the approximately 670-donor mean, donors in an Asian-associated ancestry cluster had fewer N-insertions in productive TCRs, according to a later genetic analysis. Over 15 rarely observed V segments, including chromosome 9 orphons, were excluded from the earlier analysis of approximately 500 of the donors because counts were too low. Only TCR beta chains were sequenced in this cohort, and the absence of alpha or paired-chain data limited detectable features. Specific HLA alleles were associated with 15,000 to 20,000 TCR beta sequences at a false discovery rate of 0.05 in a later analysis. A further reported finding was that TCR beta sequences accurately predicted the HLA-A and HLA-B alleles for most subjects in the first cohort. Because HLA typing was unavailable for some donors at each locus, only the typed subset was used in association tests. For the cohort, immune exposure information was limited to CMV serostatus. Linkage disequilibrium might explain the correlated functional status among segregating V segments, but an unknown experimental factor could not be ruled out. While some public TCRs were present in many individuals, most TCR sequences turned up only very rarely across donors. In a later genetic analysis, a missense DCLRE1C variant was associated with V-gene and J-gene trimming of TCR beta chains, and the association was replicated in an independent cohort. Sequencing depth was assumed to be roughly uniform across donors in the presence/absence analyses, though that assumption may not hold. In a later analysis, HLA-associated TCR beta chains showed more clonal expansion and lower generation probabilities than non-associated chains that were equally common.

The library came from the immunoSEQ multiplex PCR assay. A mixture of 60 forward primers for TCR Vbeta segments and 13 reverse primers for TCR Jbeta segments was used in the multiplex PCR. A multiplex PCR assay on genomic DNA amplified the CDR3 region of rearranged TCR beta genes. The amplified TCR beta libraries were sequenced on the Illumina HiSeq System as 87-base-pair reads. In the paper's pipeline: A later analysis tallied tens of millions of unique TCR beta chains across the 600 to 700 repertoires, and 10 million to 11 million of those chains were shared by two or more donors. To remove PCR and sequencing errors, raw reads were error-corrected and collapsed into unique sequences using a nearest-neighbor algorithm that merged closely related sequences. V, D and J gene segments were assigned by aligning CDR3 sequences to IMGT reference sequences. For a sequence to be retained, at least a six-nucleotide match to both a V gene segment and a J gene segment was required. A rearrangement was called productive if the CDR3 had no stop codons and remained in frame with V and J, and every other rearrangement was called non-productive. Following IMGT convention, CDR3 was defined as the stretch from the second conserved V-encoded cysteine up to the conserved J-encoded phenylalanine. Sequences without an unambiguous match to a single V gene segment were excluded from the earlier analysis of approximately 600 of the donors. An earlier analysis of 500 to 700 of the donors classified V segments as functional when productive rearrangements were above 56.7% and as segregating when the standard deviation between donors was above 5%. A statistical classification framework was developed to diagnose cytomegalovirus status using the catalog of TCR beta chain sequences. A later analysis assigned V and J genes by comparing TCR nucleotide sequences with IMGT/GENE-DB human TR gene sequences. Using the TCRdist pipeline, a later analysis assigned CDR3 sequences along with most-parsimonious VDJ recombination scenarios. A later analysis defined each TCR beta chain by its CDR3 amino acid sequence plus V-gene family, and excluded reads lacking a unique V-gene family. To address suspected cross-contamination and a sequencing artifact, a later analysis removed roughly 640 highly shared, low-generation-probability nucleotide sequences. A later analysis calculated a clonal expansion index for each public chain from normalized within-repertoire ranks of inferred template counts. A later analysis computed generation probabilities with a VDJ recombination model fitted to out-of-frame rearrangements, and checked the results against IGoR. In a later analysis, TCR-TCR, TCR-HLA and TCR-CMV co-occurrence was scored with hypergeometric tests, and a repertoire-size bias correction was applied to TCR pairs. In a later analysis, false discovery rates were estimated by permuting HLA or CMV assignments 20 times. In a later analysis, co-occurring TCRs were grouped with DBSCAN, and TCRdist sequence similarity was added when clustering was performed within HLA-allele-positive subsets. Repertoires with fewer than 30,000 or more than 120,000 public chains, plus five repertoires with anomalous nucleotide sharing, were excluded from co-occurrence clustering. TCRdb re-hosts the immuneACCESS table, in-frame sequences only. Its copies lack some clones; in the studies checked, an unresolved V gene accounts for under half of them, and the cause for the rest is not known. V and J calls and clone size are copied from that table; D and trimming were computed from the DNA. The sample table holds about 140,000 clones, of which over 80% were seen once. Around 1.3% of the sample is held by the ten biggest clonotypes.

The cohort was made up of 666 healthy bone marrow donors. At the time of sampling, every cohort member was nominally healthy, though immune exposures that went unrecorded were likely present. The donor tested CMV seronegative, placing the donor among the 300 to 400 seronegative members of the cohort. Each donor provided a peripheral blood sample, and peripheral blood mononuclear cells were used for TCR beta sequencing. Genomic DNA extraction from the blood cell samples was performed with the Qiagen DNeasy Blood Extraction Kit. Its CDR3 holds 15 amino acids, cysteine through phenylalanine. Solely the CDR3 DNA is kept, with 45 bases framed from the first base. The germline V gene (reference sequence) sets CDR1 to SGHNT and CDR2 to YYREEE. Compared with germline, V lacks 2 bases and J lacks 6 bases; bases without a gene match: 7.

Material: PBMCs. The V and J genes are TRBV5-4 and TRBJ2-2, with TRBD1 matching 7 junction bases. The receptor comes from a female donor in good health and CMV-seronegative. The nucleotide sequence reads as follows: TGTGCCAGCAGCTTTGAAGGGGACAGTCCCGGGGAGCTGTTTTTT. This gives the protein CASSFEGDSPGELFF.